This T cell receptor (beta chain) stems from a study of vaccination effects on CD4 cells after COVID-19. Study in general: Subjects were given two BNT162b2 or mRNA-1273 vaccine doses. Sampling occurred 16 days and one week pre-vaccination in two convalescent patients.

Libraries were prepared by immunoSEQ multiplex PCR; TCRdb keeps only in-frame clonotypes and omits some of them. The sample has 63,000 or so clones; 73% are singletons. The V end was cut by 2 bases, the J end by 7 bases, with 12 bases between. CDR3 length: 13 amino acids. Germline V gives CDR1 MNHEY, CDR2 SVGAGI. Prior to sequencing, the ViraFEST assay stimulated PBMC with viral peptide pools, which expanded the antigen-specific CD4+ T cells. CD4+ T cells were isolated after around 9 days of culture. According to PCR results, the person was infected with SARS-CoV-2 between March and December 2020. Cultures of over 1.5 million PBMC per well contained 9.5 to 10 IU/ml IL-2 plus 10 ug/ml peptides. Negative control culture was done with an HIV-1 Nef peptide pool. A remark on this clone: Antigen specificity is unknown.

The genes are TRBV6-5 and TRBJ2-7; D remains unclear. This receptor was taken from a human donor who had a prior SARS-CoV-2 infection. The sequencing here drew on CD4+ T cells from PBMCs cultured with HIV peptides, taken before COVID-19 vaccination. The subset was: HIV-1 Nef peptide pool negative control/reference culture. CDR3 sequence (DNA): TGTGCCAGCAGTTACCTGGGTAGGAGTGAGCAGTACTTC. Protein sequence: CASSYLGRSEQYF.